The present T cell receptor beta chain was sequenced within a study of CD8 T cells in ankylosing spondylitis. Study-wide results and limits: Significant enrichment of disease-linked clones was reportedly seen in matched ankylosing spondylitis synovial fluid.

V was pared by 5 bases and J by 6 bases, with 11 bases between. The CDR3 length is 13 residues. The germline CDR1 and CDR2 sequences are SNHLY and FYNNEI. About this clonotype: Its antigen is as yet unknown.

Generation of TCR beta libraries employed quantitative 5'-RACE incorporating molecular barcodes. TCRdb recomputed calls from the 5' RACE reads with MiXCR, one row per CDR3 protein. The sample carries hundreds of thousands of distinct CDR3 sequences, about a fifth recorded once. The chain recombines TRBV2 with TRBJ2-1; no reliable D call. The sequenced sample was blood, either unsorted or a sorted T cell fraction (not recorded which). This TCR came from a female donor with ankylosing spondylitis or in good health (not recorded which). The CDR3 loop is CASSSYPFNEQFF. DNA for the CDR3: TGTGCCAGCAGTTCCTATCCGTTCAATGAGCAGTTCTTC.